Listed here are 3 T cell receptor beta chains from one sample, sequenced in a study of blood T cells in healthy people across ages. Primed by a sample-barcoded 5' primer and a J-beta primer mix, a second PCR proceeded for about 7 to 11 cycles. From the 5' RACE reads, TCRdb called clonotypes with MiXCR, one entry per CDR3 protein. The repertoire holds under 1,100,000 distinct CDR3 sequences, with about 23% as singletons. These same data were also listed under a study on T cells of mothers and their children.

The sequenced sample consisted of blood. Receptor source: a girl aged 2-10 years in good health.

The chain combines TRBV5-1 with TRBJ1-2; D is unclear. CDR1 SGHRS and CDR2 YFSETQ come from the germline V gene. The length of the CDR3 is 16 residues. The germline V and J ends were trimmed by 0 bases and 0 bases, with 12 bases remaining between them. CDR3 region: CASSLERAAANYGYTF. In nucleotides, the CDR3 is TGCGCCAGCAGCTTGGAACGTGCGGCTGCTAACTATGGCTACACCTTC.

The chain recombines TRBV5-1 with TRBJ1-1; perhaps TRBD1 as D (6 bases). V gave up 5 bases and J gave up 5 bases, with 13 bases separating them. Germline CDR1 is SGHRS and CDR2 is YFSETQ. The CDR3 runs 13 residues. The CDR3 nucleotides are TGCGCCAGCAGTTCGAGACAGGCAACTGAAGCTTTCTTT. As protein: CASSSRQATEAFF.

To note about this clonotype: Mismatch with germline at one junction end may stem from a read error. The chain employs TRBV7-2 and TRBJ2-4, with a possible D match to TRBD2 (5 bases). The germline CDR1 and CDR2 sequences are SGHTA and FQGNSA. CDR3 length: 13 amino acids. CDR3 coding DNA: TGTGCCAGCAGCTTAAATCGGGGAAACATTCGGTACTTC. Translating gives CASSLNRGNIRYF.